This is a list of T cell receptor beta chains from one sample in a study of cytomegalovirus exposure and HLA in healthy donors. Libraries were prepared by immunoSEQ multiplex PCR; TCRdb keeps only in-frame clonotypes and omits some of them. Of hundreds of thousands of clones in the sample, about 80% were seen once. Sequenced input: PBMCs. The receptors here all came from a woman in her thirties or forties in good health and CMV-seronegative. Both conserved end residues are part of each CDR3. The D gene is left open where the match is weak. For some rows the clone size is stated as once, few or many, or as a class when expanded; others skip it.

V	D	size	J	DNA	CDR3
TRBV15	NA	NA	TRBJ1-2	TGTGCCACCAGCAGCGGAGATTTTCGGGGCTACACCTTC	CATSSGDFRGYTF
TRBV10-3	NA	NA	TRBJ2-5	TGTGCCATCAGTGAGTCAGCCTCCGGAGGCGAGACCCAGTACTTC	CAISESASGGETQYF
TRBV7-9	NA	NA	TRBJ2-7	TGTGCCAGCAGCTTGGGGCAGGTAGGATCCTACGAGCAGTACTTC	CASSLGQVGSYEQYF
TRBV11-3	NA	NA	TRBJ2-3	TGTGCCAGCAGCTTAGTCCCCTCCACGCAGTATTTT	CASSLVPSTQYF
TRBV5-6	NA	NA	TRBJ2-3	TGTGCCAGCAGCTTCCTCGGGCCTCAGGGTACGCAGTATTTT	CASSFLGPQGTQYF
TRBV7-2	NA	once	TRBJ1-2	TGTGCCAGCAGCTTTCGGGGGAACTATGGCTACACCTTC	CASSFRGNYGYTF
TRBV13	NA	NA	TRBJ2-5	TGTGCCAGCAGCTTGTTAGGGACTCCACAAGAGACCCAGTACTTC	CASSLLGTPQETQYF
TRBV7-6	NA	NA	TRBJ2-7	TGTGCCAGCAGCTTAGCGCAGGGGAGAGGGTACGAGCAGTACTTC	CASSLAQGRGYEQYF
TRBV7-9	NA	NA	TRBJ2-5	TGTGCCAGCAGCTCCATGTTAGAGCAGTACTTC	CASSSMLEQYF
TRBV2	NA	NA	TRBJ1-4	TGTGCCAGCAGTGTATTCCGGGGTTCAGCTAATGAAAAACTGTTTTTT	CASSVFRGSANEKLFF
TRBV9	NA	NA	TRBJ1-3	TGTGCCAGCAGCGCCGGACAGATATCTGGAAACACCATATATTTT	CASSAGQISGNTIYF
TRBV19	NA	NA	TRBJ2-2	TGTGCCAGTAGTATAGTGCGCTTCGGGGAGCTGTTTTTT	CASSIVRFGELFF
TRBV18	TRBD1	NA	TRBJ1-4	TGTGCCAGCTCACCACAGGGGGCAAGTACTAATGAAAAACTGTTTTTT	CASSPQGASTNEKLFF
TRBV10-3	TRBD1	NA	TRBJ2-7	TGTGCCATCAGAGCGGGACAGGGGGTTGCCTACGAGCAGTACTTC	CAIRAGQGVAYEQYF
TRBV29-1	TRBD1	NA	TRBJ2-3	TGCAGCGTCCCGCCCCGGGACAGGTCCACAGATACGCAGTATTTT	CSVPPRDRSTDTQYF
TRBV10-3	NA	NA	TRBJ1-6	TGTGCCATCAGTGAGCTTAATTCACCCCTCCACTTT	CAISELNSPLHF
TRBV9	NA	few	TRBJ2-1	TGTGCCAGCAGCACAGGCGGGGCCCAATCCTACAATGAGCAGTTCTTC	CASSTGGAQSYNEQFF
TRBV10-2	NA	NA	TRBJ1-1	TGCGCCAGCAGCCTTTGGAGATCTGAAGCTTTCTTT	CASSLWRSEAFF
TRBV19	NA	NA	TRBJ1-1	TGTGCCAGTAGTACTCATGGAGGACCAAACACTGAAGCTTTCTTT	CASSTHGGPNTEAFF
TRBV6-6	NA	few	TRBJ1-5	TGTGCCAGCAGAGGGGGCAATCAGCCCCAGCATTTT	CASRGGNQPQHF